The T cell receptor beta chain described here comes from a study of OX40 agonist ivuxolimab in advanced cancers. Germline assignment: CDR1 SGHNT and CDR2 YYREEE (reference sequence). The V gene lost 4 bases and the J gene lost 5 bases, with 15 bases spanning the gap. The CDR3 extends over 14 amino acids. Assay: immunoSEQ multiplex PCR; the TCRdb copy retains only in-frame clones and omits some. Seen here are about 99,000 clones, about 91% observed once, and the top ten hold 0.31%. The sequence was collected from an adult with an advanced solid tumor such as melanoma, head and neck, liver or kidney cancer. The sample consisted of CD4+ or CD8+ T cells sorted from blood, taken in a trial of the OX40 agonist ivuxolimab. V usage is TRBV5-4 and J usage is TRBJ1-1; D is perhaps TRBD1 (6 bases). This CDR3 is CASSTHRVETEAFF. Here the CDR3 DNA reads TGTGCCAGCAGCACCCACAGGGTGGAGACTGAAGCTTTCTTT.